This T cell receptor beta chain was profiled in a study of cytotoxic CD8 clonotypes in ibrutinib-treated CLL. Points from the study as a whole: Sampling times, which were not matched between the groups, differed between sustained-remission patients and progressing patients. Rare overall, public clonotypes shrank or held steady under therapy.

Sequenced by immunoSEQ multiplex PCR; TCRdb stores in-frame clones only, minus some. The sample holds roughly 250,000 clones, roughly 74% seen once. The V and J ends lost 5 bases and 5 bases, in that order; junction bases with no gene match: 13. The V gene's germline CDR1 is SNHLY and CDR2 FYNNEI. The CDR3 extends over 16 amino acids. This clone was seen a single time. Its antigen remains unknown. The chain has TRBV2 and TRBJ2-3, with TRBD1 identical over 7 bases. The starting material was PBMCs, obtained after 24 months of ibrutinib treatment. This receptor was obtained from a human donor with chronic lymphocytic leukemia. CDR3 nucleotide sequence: TGTGCCAGCAGTCTCAAACCGGGACAGTTGGTAGATACGCAGTATTTT. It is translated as CASSLKPGQLVDTQYF.